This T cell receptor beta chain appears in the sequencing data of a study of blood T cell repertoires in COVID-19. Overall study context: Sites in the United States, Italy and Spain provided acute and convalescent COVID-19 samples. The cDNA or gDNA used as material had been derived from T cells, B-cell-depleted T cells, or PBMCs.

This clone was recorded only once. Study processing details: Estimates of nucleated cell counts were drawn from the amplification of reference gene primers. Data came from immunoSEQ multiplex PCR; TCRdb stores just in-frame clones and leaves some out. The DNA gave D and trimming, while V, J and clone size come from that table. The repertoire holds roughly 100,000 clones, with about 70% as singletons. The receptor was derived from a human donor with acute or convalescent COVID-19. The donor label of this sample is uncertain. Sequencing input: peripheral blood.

The CDR3 bases are TGCAGTGCCAGACAGGAGAGGGCCCAGCATTTT. Protein sequence: CSARQERAQHF. V and J are TRBV20-1 and TRBJ1-5, with TRBD1 as a possible D gene (6 bases). CDR1 and CDR2 (germline): DFQATT, SNEGSKA (reference sequence). The CDR3 is 11 amino acids. Trimming cost V 6 bases and J 11 bases, with 14 bases left between them.